In this sample, the clone carrying this TCR beta chain turned up once. CDR1 is MDHEN, CDR2 SYDVKM, per germline. J lost 9 bases, V lost 3 bases, and 8 bases had no gene match. The CDR3 runs to 14 residues. Participants came from about two dozen US areas, aged roughly 18 to 95 years. This sample is part of a study of blood T cell repertoires in COVID-19. The overall study: The samples span acute and convalescent COVID-19 from the United States, Italy and Spain. Sample material is recorded as cDNA or gDNA derived from T cells, B-cell-depleted T cells, or PBMCs.

The assay was immunoSEQ multiplex PCR, and TCRdb's table has in-frame clones only and misses some. The table lists about 210,000 clones, under 90% of them singletons. This sequence was found in a woman in her 50s with acute COVID-19. The sequenced material came from PBMCs or T cells enriched from blood (not recorded which). The V call is TRBV28, the J call TRBJ1-5, with 7 bases identical to TRBD1. CDR3 residues: CASSFGQAGGPQHF. The CDR3 nucleotides read TGTGCCAGCAGTTTTGGCCAGGCAGGGGGGCCCCAGCATTTT.